This T cell receptor beta chain was observed in a study of vaccination and CD4 T cells after COVID-19. Study as a whole: Each control culture was treated with a CEFX pool, an HIV-1 Nef pool, or no peptide.

Trimming pared 0 bases from V and 5 bases from J, leaving 0 bases between. Looked up from germline, CDR1 is SNHLY and CDR2 is FYNNEI. The CDR3 sequence is 11 residues long. Treatment described: approximately nine-day PBMC culture with coronavirus spike peptide pools or control peptides (ViraFEST assay). Gathering of the CD4+ T cells, from the unexposed donor, took place before the COVID-19 pandemic (2011-2018). First, ViraFEST expanded antigen-specific T cells with peptide pools, and next it sequenced the TCRs. Cultured CD4+ T-cell DNA underwent Oncomine TCR Beta short-read sequencing. After culture, CD4+ T cells served as the source for genomic DNA extraction. One entry per CDR3 protein, called by TCRdb with MiXCR from the PCR reads. The sample has approximately 8,600 distinct CDR3 sequences, 45% to 55% seen once. Concerning this clonotype: Its antigen is currently unknown.

This sequence originates from a human donor in good health. V and J are TRBV2 and TRBJ2-3; unclear D gene. The sequenced sample was CD4+ T cells from blood, cultured in vitro. CDR3 loop: CASSEADTQYF. The CDR3 coding sequence is TGTGCCAGCAGTGAAGCAGATACGCAGTATTTT. The variable domain in full, with the rest retrieved from reference TRBV2 and TRBJ2-3, is EPEVTQTPSHQVTQMGQEVILRCVPISNHLYFYWYRQILGQKVEFLVSFYNNEISEKSEIFDDQFSVERPDGSNFTLKIRSTKLEDSAMYFCASSEADTQYFGPGTRLTVL.